Below, 22 T cell receptor beta chains from the same sample are listed, as sequenced in a study of blood T cell repertoires in COVID-19. The assay was immunoSEQ multiplex PCR, and TCRdb's table has in-frame clones only and misses some. The sample consists of 250,000 to 300,000 clones, 81% of them appearing once. Source material: peripheral blood. The source is a woman aged 55 to 70 with active or convalescent COVID-19.

The count of this clone is one. The chain links TRBV18 to TRBJ1-2; 7 nucleotides line up with TRBD1. Trimming took 2 bases from V and 3 from J; bases not matched to a gene: 3. Germline CDR1 reads KGHSH; CDR2 reads LQKENI. CDR3 length: 14 residues. CDR3 sequence reads: CASSPNGQDYGYTF. The DNA for the CDR3 is TGTGCCAGCTCACCAAATGGACAGGACTATGGCTACACCTTC.

J is TRBJ2-2 and V is TRBV5-5; TRBD2 is a possible D gene (5 bases). Germline assignment: CDR1 SGHKS and CDR2 YYEKEE (reference sequence). This CDR3 spans 16 amino acids. The V end was cut by 0 bases, the J end by 3 bases, with 12 bases between. Here the CDR3 reads CASSLALTIHTGELFF. The CDR3 DNA reads as TGTGCCAGCAGCTTGGCCCTGACTATCCACACCGGGGAGCTGTTTTTT.

The chain is built from TRBV21-1 and TRBJ2-7; the table's D call TRBD1 went unverified against the DNA. TRBV21-1 is a listed pseudogene. This CDR3 has 18 residues. The CDR3, as DNA: TGTGCCAGCAGCAAAACGCCCTCCGGGACAGGGTGTCCCTACGAGCAGTACTTC. Protein sequence: CASSKTPSGTGCPYEQYF.

This chain uses TRBV27 with TRBJ2-7; 7 bases align to TRBD1. The CDR3 extends over 13 amino acids. Germline V gene data show CDR1 as MNHEY and CDR2 as SMNVEV (reference sequence). V lost 6 bases, J lost 7 bases, and 9 bases stayed unmatched. The CDR3 here is CASSPGQWGEQYF. The CDR3 DNA reads TGTGCCAGCAGCCCGGGACAGTGGGGGGAGCAGTACTTC.

The chain is built from TRBV2 and TRBJ1-1; maybe TRBD1 (6 bases). Germline V gene sequence: CDR1 SNHLY, CDR2 FYNNEI. The V and J ends lost 5 bases and 4 bases respectively, with 11 bases between them. CDR3 length: 13 amino acids. As DNA, the CDR3 is TGTGCCAGCAGTCAGGGGAGGGGCACTGAAGCTTTCTTT. This codes for CASSQGRGTEAFF. The variable domain in full, with the rest retrieved from reference TRBV2 and TRBJ1-1, is EPEVTQTPSHQVTQMGQEVILRCVPISNHLYFYWYRQILGQKVEFLVSFYNNEISEKSEIFDDQFSVERPDGSNFTLKIRSTKLEDSAMYFCASSQGRGTEAFFGQGTRLTVV.

The chain is built from TRBV7-2 and TRBJ2-6; 7 bases line up with TRBD1. CDR3 length: 17 amino acids. Germline CDR1 and CDR2: SGHTA and FQGNSA. V shed 4 bases, J shed 0 bases, and the junction held 6 bases outside the gene matches. This CDR3 is CASSSHRGRSGANVLTF. CDR3 DNA: TGTGCCAGCAGCTCACACAGGGGCCGCTCTGGGGCCAACGTCCTGACTTTC.

The chain combines TRBV29-1 with TRBJ1-1; 7 nucleotides match TRBD1. The CDR3 loop spans 11 amino acids. Germline CDR1 is SQVTM and CDR2 is ANQGSEA. The ends lost 5 bases at V and 6 bases at J; junction bases unmatched: 3. The CDR3 is CSVQGVAEAFF. In DNA, the CDR3 is TGCAGCGTTCAGGGGGTGGCTGAAGCTTTCTTT.

To note about this clone: Other DNA sequences in the same sample also yield this CDR3. The chain combines TRBV5-1 with TRBJ1-1, with 9 bases that match TRBD1. The CDR3 length is 13 residues. The ends lost 0 bases at V and 6 bases at J; junction bases unmatched: 0. Germline-derived CDR1 and CDR2 are SGHRS and YFSETQ. The CDR3 bases are TGCGCCAGCAGCTTGGGACAGGGGGCTGAAGCTTTCTTT. Translating it yields CASSLGQGAEAFF.

The chain is built from TRBV2 and TRBJ1-4; D is undetermined. The V gene's germline CDR1 is SNHLY and CDR2 FYNNEI. The CDR3 contains 13 residues. Trimming removed 4 bases at V and 0 bases at J, with 3 bases between. The DNA for the CDR3 is TGTGCCAGCAGTGTTACAACTAATGAAAAACTGTTTTTT. Protein sequence: CASSVTTNEKLFF.

V is TRBV7-2 and J is TRBJ1-2, with 9 bases aligning to TRBD1. This CDR3 comprises 16 residues. Germline lookup yields CDR1 SGHTA and CDR2 FQGNSA. The junction had 15 bases not matched to a gene; V was cut back by 5 bases and J by 8 bases. CDR3 amino acids: CASSLGTGIIIGGYTF. The DNA of the CDR3 is TGTGCCAGCAGCCTGGGGACAGGGATAATTATCGGGGGCTACACCTTC.

The rearrangement links TRBV7-8 to TRBJ2-7; TRBD1 aligns across 10 bases. V gave up 6 bases and J gave up 5 bases; unmatched junction bases: 7. CDR1 and CDR2 (germline): SGHVS, FQNEAQ. The CDR3 covers 14 residues. Here the CDR3 DNA reads TGTGCCAGCAGATGGACAGGGGGAAACGACGAGCAGTACTTC. Its translation is CASRWTGGNDEQYF.

The genes are TRBV6-2 or TRBV6-3 and TRBJ1-1; D is ambiguous. This CDR3 spans 14 amino acids. The V end lost 6 bases, the J end lost 3 bases, and 14 bases lay between the germline ends. CDR1 is MNHEY, CDR2 SVGEGT, per germline. The CDR3 DNA reads TGTGCCAGCAGCCGAATAATAGCAGACACTGAAGCTTTCTTT. This codes for CASSRIIADTEAFF.

The rearrangement joins TRBV10-3 to TRBJ2-7; 8 bases are shared with TRBD1. CDR1 and CDR2 (germline): ENHRY, SYGVKD. J gave up 2 bases and V 10 bases, and 7 bases lay outside the gene matches. This CDR3 is 13 amino acids long. The DNA for the CDR3 is TGTGCCACCAGAACAGGGGGTACCTACGAGCAGTACTTC. It encodes CATRTGGTYEQYF.

The V and J genes are TRBV5-6 and TRBJ2-3, with TRBD1 as a possible D gene (6 bases). Germline-derived CDR1 and CDR2 are SGHDT and YYEEEE. V dropped 5 bases and J dropped 3 bases, with 13 bases sitting between them. The CDR3 has 14 residues. This CDR3 is CASRSVRGTDTQYF. CDR3 DNA sequence: TGTGCCAGCAGGTCAGTCAGGGGAACAGATACGCAGTATTTT.

The rearrangement links TRBV2 to TRBJ2-3, with 9 bases that match TRBD2. This CDR3 region has 14 residues. Germline loops: CDR1 SNHLY, CDR2 FYNNEI. V was pared by 4 bases and J by 15 bases, with 14 bases of the junction left unmatched. CDR3 sequence reads: CASSGLQLAGRQYF. For the CDR3, the DNA is TGTGCCAGCAGTGGCCTTCAACTAGCGGGTCGCCAATATTTT.

The gene calls are TRBV7-3 and TRBJ2-3; perhaps TRBD2 as D (5 bases). V lost 8 bases and J lost 0, with 9 bases in between. The CDR3 runs 13 residues. Germline V gene lookup returns CDR1 SGHTA and CDR2 FQGTGA. The CDR3 loop is CASRDFSTDTQYF. The CDR3 DNA follows: TGTGCCAGCCGGGATTTTAGCACAGATACGCAGTATTTT.

The chain couples TRBV19 to TRBJ1-4; TRBD1 matches at 10 bases. Per germline, CDR1 LNHDA and CDR2 SQIVND (reference sequence). This CDR3 region has 15 residues. Trimming at V came to 5 bases and at J to 7 bases, leaving 7 bases not matched to a gene. The CDR3 DNA follows: TGTGCCAGTAGTTTACCGGGACAGGGGTTTGAAAAACTGTTTTTT. It translates to CASSLPGQGFEKLFF.

CDR3 nucleotides: TGTGCCAGCTCACTTCCTAGCGGGGGGGTTGAGCAGTTCTTC. It is translated as CASSLPSGGVEQFF. The rearrangement links TRBV18 to TRBJ2-1; 12 nucleotides line up with TRBD2. Trimming cost V 4 bases and J 9 bases; bases outside gene matches: 4. The CDR3 has 14 amino acids. Looked up from germline, CDR1 is KGHSH and CDR2 is LQKENI. Together with reference TRBV18 and TRBJ2-1, the CDR3 gives the full variable domain: NAGVMQNPRHLVRRRGQEARLRCSPMKGHSHVYWYRQLPEEGLKFMVYLQKENIIDESGMPKERFSAEFPKEGPSILRIQQVVRGDSAAYFCASSLPSGGVEQFFGPGTRLTVL.

The chain uses TRBV7-9 and TRBJ1-1; D is undetermined. V shed 3 bases and J shed 6 bases, with 11 bases lying between them. CDR3 length: 13 residues. Germline assignment: CDR1 SEHNR and CDR2 FQNEAQ (reference sequence). Here the CDR3 reads CASSFRAGAEAFF. The CDR3 nucleotides are TGTGCCAGCAGCTTTCGGGCCGGGGCTGAAGCTTTCTTT.

The chain links TRBV18 to TRBJ2-3, with a tentative D call TRBD1 (6 bases). CDR1 and CDR2 (germline): KGHSH, LQKENI. Trimming removed 8 bases from V and 4 bases from J, with 22 bases in between. The CDR3 is made up of 16 amino acids. The CDR3 region is CASNPATGLSADTQYF. The CDR3 region has the DNA TGTGCCAGCAACCCCGCAACAGGGTTGAGTGCAGATACGCAGTATTTT. Full variable domain (rest looked up from reference TRBV18 and TRBJ2-3): NAGVMQNPRHLVRRRGQEARLRCSPMKGHSHVYWYRQLPEEGLKFMVYLQKENIIDESGMPKERFSAEFPKEGPSILRIQQVVRGDSAAYFCASNPATGLSADTQYFGPGTRLTVL.

V usage is TRBV2 and J usage is TRBJ2-3, with 9 nucleotides matching TRBD2. The length of the CDR3 is 15 residues. CDR1 SNHLY and CDR2 FYNNEI come from the germline V gene. V dropped 3 bases and J dropped 4; count of bases not matched to a gene: 5. The CDR3 is CASSEASGVADTQYF. For the CDR3, the DNA is TGTGCCAGCAGTGAGGCTAGCGGGGTGGCAGATACGCAGTATTTT.

The CDR3 nucleotides are TGCGCCAGCAGCACGGGGACAGGGGGGGCGGTATATGGCTACACCTTC. As protein: CASSTGTGGAVYGYTF. The rearrangement links TRBV5-1 to TRBJ1-2; 11 bases fit TRBD1. J lost 5 bases, V lost 4 bases, and 10 bases had no gene match. This CDR3 has 16 amino acids. Per germline, CDR1 SGHRS and CDR2 YFSETQ.